The entry below gives a single TCR beta chain sequence along with its context. What it binds is not known. The intended depth for sequencing was 1 in 200,000 to 1 in 1 million T cells. This table comes from immunoSEQ multiplex PCR, and its TCRdb copy is limited to in-frame clones, with some not included. The sample includes 150,000 to 200,000 clones, approximately 72% of them seen just once. The data originate from a study of cytotoxic CD8 clonotypes in ibrutinib-treated CLL. Overall study findings and caveats: Baseline clonality exceeded age-matched healthy donors and tracked circulating CD8+ T-cell counts. Once treatment began, public clonotypes, which were uncommon, contracted or stayed stable.

From germline, CDR1 is SGHDT and CDR2 YYEEEE. The V gene lost 1 base and the J gene lost 2 bases, with 9 bases spanning the gap. The CDR3 consists of 14 residues. This chain connects TRBV5-6 to TRBJ2-5; D possibly corresponds to TRBD1 (6 bases). The specimen was PBMCs, collected after 24 months of ibrutinib treatment. This TCR was sampled from a human donor with chronic lymphocytic leukemia. This CDR3 is CASSLLTGQETQYF. The CDR3 DNA follows: TGTGCCAGCAGCTTGTTAACAGGGCAAGAGACCCAGTACTTC.